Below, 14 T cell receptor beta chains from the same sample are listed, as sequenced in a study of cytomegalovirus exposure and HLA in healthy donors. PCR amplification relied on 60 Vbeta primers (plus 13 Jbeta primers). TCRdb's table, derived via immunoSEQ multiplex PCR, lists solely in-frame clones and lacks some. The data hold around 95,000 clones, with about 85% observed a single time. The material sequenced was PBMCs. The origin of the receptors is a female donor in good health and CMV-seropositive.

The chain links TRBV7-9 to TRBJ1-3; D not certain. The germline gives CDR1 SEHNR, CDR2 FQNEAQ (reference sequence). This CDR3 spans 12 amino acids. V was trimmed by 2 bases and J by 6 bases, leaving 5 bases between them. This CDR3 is CASSLYLNTIYF. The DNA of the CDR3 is TGTGCCAGCAGCTTATATTTAAACACCATATATTTT.

CDR3 sequence reads: CASSGRQGRNYEQYF. CDR3 bases: TGTGCCAGTAGTGGACGACAGGGCAGAAACTACGAGCAGTACTTC. The chain is built from TRBV19 and TRBJ2-7; 7 nucleotides line up with TRBD1. With 5 bases clipped from V and 3 bases from J, the junction kept 10 bases outside the gene matches. Germline V gene lookup returns CDR1 LNHDA and CDR2 SQIVND (reference sequence). This CDR3 region has 15 residues.

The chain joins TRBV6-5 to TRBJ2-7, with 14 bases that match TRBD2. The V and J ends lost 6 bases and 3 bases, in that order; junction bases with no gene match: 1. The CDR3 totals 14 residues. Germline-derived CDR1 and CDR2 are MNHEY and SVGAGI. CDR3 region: CASSGTSGSYEQYF. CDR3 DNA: TGTGCCAGCAGCGGGACTAGCGGGAGCTACGAGCAGTACTTC.

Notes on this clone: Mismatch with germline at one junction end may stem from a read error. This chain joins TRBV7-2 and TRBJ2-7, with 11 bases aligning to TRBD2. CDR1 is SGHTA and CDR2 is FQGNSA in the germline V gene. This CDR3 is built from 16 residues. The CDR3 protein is CARSLDGTSGTYEQYF. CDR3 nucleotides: TGTGCCCGCAGCTTAGACGGGACTAGCGGTACCTACGAGCAGTACTTC.

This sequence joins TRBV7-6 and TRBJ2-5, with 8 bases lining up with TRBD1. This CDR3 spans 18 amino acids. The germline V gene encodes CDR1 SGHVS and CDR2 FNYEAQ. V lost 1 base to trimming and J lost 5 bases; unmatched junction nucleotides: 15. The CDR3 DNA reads TGTGCCAGCAGCTTAGGGGCAGGGGGCTCTTGGTTTGGGGAGACCCAGTACTTC. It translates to CASSLGAGGSWFGETQYF.

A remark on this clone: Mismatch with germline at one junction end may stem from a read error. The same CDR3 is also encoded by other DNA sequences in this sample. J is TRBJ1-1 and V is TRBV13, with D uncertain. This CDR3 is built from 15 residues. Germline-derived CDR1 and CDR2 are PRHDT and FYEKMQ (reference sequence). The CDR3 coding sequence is TGCGCCAGCAGCCCCCAGTATGAGGGAAACCCTGAAGCTTTCTTT. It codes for CASSPQYEGNPEAFF.

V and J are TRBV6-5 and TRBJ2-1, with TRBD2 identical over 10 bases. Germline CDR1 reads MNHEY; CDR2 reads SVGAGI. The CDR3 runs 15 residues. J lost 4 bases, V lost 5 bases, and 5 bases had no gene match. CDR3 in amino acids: CASSTLAGSYNEQFF. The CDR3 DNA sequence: TGTGCCAGCAGTACACTAGCGGGGTCATACAATGAGCAGTTCTTC.

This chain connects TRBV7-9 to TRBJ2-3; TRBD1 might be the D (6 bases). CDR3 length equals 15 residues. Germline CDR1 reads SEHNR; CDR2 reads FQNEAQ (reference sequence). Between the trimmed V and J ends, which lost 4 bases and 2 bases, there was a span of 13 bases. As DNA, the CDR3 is TGTGCCAGCAGCTCCCCCACAGGGAACACAGATACGCAGTATTTT. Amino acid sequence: CASSSPTGNTDTQYF. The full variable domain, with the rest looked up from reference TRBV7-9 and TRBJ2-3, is DTGVSQNPRHKITKRGQNVTFRCDPISEHNRLYWYRQTLGQGPEFLTYFQNEAQLEKSRLLSDRFSAERPKGSFSTLEIQRTEQGDSAMYLCASSSPTGNTDTQYFGPGTRLTVL.

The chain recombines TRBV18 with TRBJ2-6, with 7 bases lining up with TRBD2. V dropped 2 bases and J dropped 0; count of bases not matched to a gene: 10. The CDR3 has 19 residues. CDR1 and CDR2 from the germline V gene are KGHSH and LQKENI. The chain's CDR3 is CASSPTTGSSGSGANVLTF. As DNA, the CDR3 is TGTGCCAGCTCACCAACCACAGGTTCTAGCGGCTCTGGGGCCAACGTCCTGACTTTC.

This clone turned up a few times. The DNA of the CDR3 is TGTGCCAGCAGCTTACCACGGGAGAACACCGGGGAGCTGTTTTTT. Amino acid sequence: CASSLPRENTGELFF. The chain is built from TRBV7-9 and TRBJ2-2; D is possibly TRBD2 (5 bases). CDR1 is SEHNR, CDR2 FQNEAQ, per germline (reference sequence). The CDR3 length is 15 residues. The ends were cut back, 2 bases at V and 1 base at J, with 8 bases in the middle. The full variable domain, rest sourced from reference TRBV7-9 and TRBJ2-2, is DTGVSQNPRHKITKRGQNVTFRCDPISEHNRLYWYRQTLGQGPEFLTYFQNEAQLEKSRLLSDRFSAERPKGSFSTLEIQRTEQGDSAMYLCASSLPRENTGELFFGEGSRLTVL.

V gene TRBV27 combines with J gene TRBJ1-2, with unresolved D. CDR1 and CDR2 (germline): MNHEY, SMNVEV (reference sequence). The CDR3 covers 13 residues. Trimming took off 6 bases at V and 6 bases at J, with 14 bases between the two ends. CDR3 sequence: CASSLMWGDGYTF. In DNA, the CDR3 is TGTGCCAGCAGCCTAATGTGGGGAGATGGCTACACCTTC.

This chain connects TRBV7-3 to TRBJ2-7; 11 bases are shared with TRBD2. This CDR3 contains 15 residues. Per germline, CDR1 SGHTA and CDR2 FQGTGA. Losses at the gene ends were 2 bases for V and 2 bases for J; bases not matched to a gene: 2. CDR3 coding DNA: TGTGCCAGCAGCTTAGGTAGCGGGGGGGCCTACGAGCAGTACTTC. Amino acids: CASSLGSGGAYEQYF. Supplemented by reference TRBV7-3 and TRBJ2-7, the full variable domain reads GAGVSQTPSNKVTEKGKYVELRCDPISGHTALYWYRQSLGQGPEFLIYFQGTGAADDSGLPNDRFFAVRPEGSVSTLKIQRTERGDSAVYLCASSLGSGGAYEQYFGPGTRLTVT.

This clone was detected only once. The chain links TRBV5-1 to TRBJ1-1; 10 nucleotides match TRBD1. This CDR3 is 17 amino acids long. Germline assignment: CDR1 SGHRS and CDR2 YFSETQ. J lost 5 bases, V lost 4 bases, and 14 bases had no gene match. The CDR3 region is CASSQPGQGPMRTEAFF. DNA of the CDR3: TGCGCCAGCAGCCAACCGGGACAGGGGCCCATGAGAACTGAAGCTTTCTTT.

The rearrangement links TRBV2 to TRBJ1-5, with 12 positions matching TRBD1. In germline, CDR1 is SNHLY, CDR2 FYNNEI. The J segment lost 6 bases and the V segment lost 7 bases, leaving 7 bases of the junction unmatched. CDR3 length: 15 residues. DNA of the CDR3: TGTGCCAGCACTCCGGGACAGGGGGCAGGTCAGCCCCAGCATTTT. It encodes CASTPGQGAGQPQHF.